These T cell receptor beta chains were read from a single sample in a study of PD-L1 blockade in urothelial cancer. TCRdb's copy holds only in-frame clones and misses some; the assay was immunoSEQ multiplex PCR. The table records tens of thousands of clones, 82% of them present only once. The source material was PBMCs, sampled around atezolizumab (anti-PD-L1) treatment. These receptors originate from a man in his 70s with urothelial cancer. Both conserved end residues are trimmed from each CDR3.

cdr3_length	v_call	j_call	cdr3_aa
13	TRBV5-1	TRBJ2-1	ASSLPERTTGEQF
16	TRBV5-4	TRBJ2-5	ASSLAQGATLGGETQY
12	TRBV27	TRBJ2-1	ASSFASDENEQF
13	TRBV27	TRBJ2-1	ASIRGGRAGNEQF
17	TRBV19	TRBJ1-1	ASTSVGGQGKISHTEAF
12	TRBV12-5	TRBJ1-1	ASGLGQGNTEAF
15	TRBV2	TRBJ1-5	ASTNRDRGRVNQPQH
16	TRBV7-2	TRBJ2-2	ASSPRLAGASNTGELF
12	TRBV28	TRBJ1-1	ASSFRPGNTEAF
14	TRBV19	TRBJ2-5	ASSSRTPSGGETQY
11	TRBV30	TRBJ1-1	ALGENMNTEAF
11	TRBV5-1	TRBJ2-5	ASSQGGAATQY
13	TRBV11-2	TRBJ1-5	ASSPGQNSNQPQH
12	TRBV19	TRBJ2-2	ASSSTATAGELF
14	TRBV7-8	TRBJ2-2	ASSNRDRVDTGELF
12	TRBV25-1	TRBJ1-1	ASSKTGGGTEAF
14	TRBV7-9	TRBJ1-1	ASSTGTGASVTEAF
13	TRBV27	TRBJ2-3	ASSLGGGHGDTQY
14	TRBV4-3	TRBJ2-3	ASSQEYGGGTDTQY
11	TRBV5-1	TRBJ2-7	ASSLSTSYEQY
13	TRBV13	TRBJ1-2	ASSYNRGRGYGYT
14	TRBV2	TRBJ2-3	ASKFGLAGGTDTQY
10	TRBV30	TRBJ1-1	AWSPTGAEAF
13	TRBV5-1	TRBJ2-2	ASRTQGIGNGELF
12	TRBV7-9	TRBJ2-3	AGQLLAVTDTQY
16	TRBV5-1	TRBJ2-1	ASSLAKGLAGAYNEQF
11	TRBV5-1	TRBJ2-7	ASSPGGAYEQY
11	TRBV2	TRBJ1-1	ASSSLGTEGAF
13	TRBV7-9	TRBJ2-3	ASSAGGDRTDTQY
10	TRBV6-1	TRBJ1-3	ASSALRNTIY
14	TRBV6-1	TRBJ1-1	ASSVVGGRVNTEAF
14	TRBV7-9	TRBJ2-2	ASTRWIGENTGELF
14	TRBV7-3	TRBJ2-1	ASSQRGTPQGNEQF
12	TRBV2	TRBJ2-7	ASIQGDVAYEQY
13	TRBV5-1	TRBJ2-1	ASSAGTEGFDEQF
15	TRBV5-5	TRBJ1-3	ASSLGVTGTTGNTIY
14	TRBV4-1	TRBJ2-7	ASSQDGSDGTYEQY
13	TRBV19	TRBJ1-5	ASSNHRGSNQPQH
11	TRBV5-1	TRBJ1-1	ASQALMNTEAF
14	TRBV14	TRBJ2-7	ASSQWLAGVGGEQY
10	TRBV2	TRBJ2-1	ASSRKRDEQF
16	TRBV7-9	TRBJ2-1	ASSFRQTLAGGGNEQF
14	TRBV7-9	TRBJ2-1	ASSSASSASYNEQF
11	TRBV19	TRBJ2-5	ASKDGLRETQY
12	TRBV7-2	TRBJ2-4	ASSSRLAGDIQY
14	TRBV4-3	TRBJ1-2	ASSQIIGQGIYGYT